A single sample gave rise to the 21 T cell receptor beta chains below, sequenced in a study of blood T cell repertoires in COVID-19. Method: immunoSEQ multiplex PCR; TCRdb's copy keeps in-frame clones and lacks some. The sample has roughly 160,000 clones, 70% to 90% seen once. The sample was peripheral blood. These TCRs come from a woman aged 50 to 60 with COVID-19, enrolled during active disease.

V is TRBV4-1 and J is TRBJ2-6; D gene uncertain. The germline V gene has CDR1 MGHRA and CDR2 YSYEKL. V lost 4 bases and J lost 4, with 5 bases in between. CDR3 length equals 13 residues. The CDR3, as DNA: TGCGCCAGCAGCCTTCCAGGGGCCAACGTCCTGACTTTC. Translating it yields CASSLPGANVLTF.

The V gene is TRBV11-3, the J gene TRBJ2-1; TRBD2 agrees at 8 bases. The CDR3 totals 15 residues. Trimming cost V 1 base and J 3 bases; bases outside gene matches: 2. CDR1 is SGHNT, CDR2 YENEEA, per germline. Written as DNA, the CDR3 is TGTGCCAGCAGCTTAGTGGGGACTAGCTACAATGAGCAGTTCTTC. This gives the protein CASSLVGTSYNEQFF.

The V call is TRBV9, the J call TRBJ1-4, with D uncertain. Trimming pared 0 bases from V and 3 bases from J, leaving 12 bases between. The CDR3 runs 16 residues. The germline V gene has CDR1 SGDLS and CDR2 YYNGEE. The CDR3, as DNA: TGTGCCAGCAGCGTAGGGTTTGGAGACTCTAATGAAAAACTGTTTTTT. Translated, it gives CASSVGFGDSNEKLFF.

The chain links TRBV24-1 to TRBJ1-2; perhaps TRBD1 as D (5 bases). The V gene's germline CDR1 is KGHDR and CDR2 SFDVKD. The V end lost 4 bases, the J end lost 5 bases, and 22 bases lay between the germline ends. CDR3 length equals 17 residues. Written as DNA, the CDR3 is TGTGCCACCAGTGACAAAGAACCGGGACTCAAGGTTTATGGCTACACCTTC. This translates into CATSDKEPGLKVYGYTF.

The chain has TRBV11-3 and TRBJ2-3; 9 bases agree with TRBD1. After removal of 1 base from V and 3 bases from J, the junction contained 5 bases not matched to a gene. Germline V gene data show CDR1 as SGHNT and CDR2 as YENEEA. The CDR3 runs 16 residues. In nucleotides, the CDR3 is TGTGCCAGCAGCTTAGGGGACAGGGTTCGTACAGATACGCAGTATTTT. Its translation: CASSLGDRVRTDTQYF.

The chain recombines TRBV4-2 with TRBJ2-3; TRBD1 might be the D (5 bases). Germline lookup yields CDR1 LGHNA and CDR2 YNFKEQ. Deletions cut 0 bases from V and 6 bases from J, with 10 bases between. This CDR3 has 14 amino acids. Written as DNA, the CDR3 is TGTGCCAGCAGCCAAGATCAGGGAACTGATACGCAGTATTTT. Translating gives CASSQDQGTDTQYF.

The V call is TRBV2, the J call TRBJ1-3, with D possibly TRBD1 on 6 matching bases. V was pared by 8 bases and J by 2 bases, with 10 bases between. Germline lookup yields CDR1 SNHLY and CDR2 FYNNEI. The CDR3 spans 13 residues. In DNA, the CDR3 is TGTGCCAGCGGGAGGGGGACTGGAAACACCATATATTTT. Translation gives CASGRGTGNTIYF.

The rearrangement links TRBV19 to TRBJ1-5; 7 nucleotides align to TRBD1. CDR3 length: 13 amino acids. Germline V gene sequence: CDR1 LNHDA, CDR2 SQIVND (reference sequence). The junction had 8 bases not matched to a gene; V was cut back by 10 bases and J by 5 bases. The CDR3 DNA is TGTGCCACCAACGACAGGGTCGATCAGCCCCAGCATTTT. Translated, it gives CATNDRVDQPQHF.

The rearrangement joins TRBV7-3 to TRBJ2-1, with TRBD2 identical over 7 bases. Germline CDR1 SGHTA, CDR2 FQGTGA. Trimming took 8 bases from V and 7 from J; bases not matched to a gene: 14. The CDR3 loop spans 15 amino acids. The CDR3 DNA follows: TGTGCCAGCGCCGATCTCGGGGGGTCGTGGAATGAGCAGTTCTTC. Translated, it gives CASADLGGSWNEQFF.

The chain recombines TRBV7-9 with TRBJ1-1; D may be TRBD1 (6 bases). The CDR3 is made up of 15 amino acids. V was shortened by 2 bases and J by 1 base, with 11 bases between the two germline ends. The germline gives CDR1 SEHNR, CDR2 FQNEAQ (reference sequence). The CDR3 coding sequence is TGTGCCAGCAGCTTAAACGGACAGCCGAACACTGAAGCTTTCTTT. This codes for CASSLNGQPNTEAFF. Supplemented by reference TRBV7-9 and TRBJ1-1, the full variable domain reads DTGVSQNPRHKITKRGQNVTFRCDPISEHNRLYWYRQTLGQGPEFLTYFQNEAQLEKSRLLSDRFSAERPKGSFSTLEIQRTEQGDSAMYLCASSLNGQPNTEAFFGQGTRLTVV.

This chain links TRBV4-1 with TRBJ2-7, with 8 bases aligning to TRBD2. The V segment lost 0 bases and the J segment 8 bases; nucleotides outside the gene matches: 9. Germline values: CDR1 MGHRA, CDR2 YSYEKL. The CDR3 sequence is 15 residues long. Here the CDR3 DNA reads TGCGCCAGCAGCCAAGACCGGGGGGGCACTTGGAAGCAGTACTTC. This codes for CASSQDRGGTWKQYF.

The V and J genes are TRBV11-2 and TRBJ1-3, with a tentative D call TRBD1 (5 bases). Trimming removed 0 bases from V and 0 bases from J, with 9 bases in between. The CDR3 has 16 amino acids. Germline CDR1 is SGHAT and CDR2 is FQNNGV. Here the CDR3 DNA reads TGTGCCAGCAGCTTAGATGGGGCACTCTCTGGAAACACCATATATTTT. This encodes CASSLDGALSGNTIYF.

The V gene is TRBV11-2, the J gene TRBJ1-2; weak D call: TRBD1 (6 bases). CDR3 length: 16 amino acids. Trimming stripped 5 bases from V and 3 bases from J, with 19 bases between. CDR1 and CDR2 from the germline V gene are SGHAT and FQNNGV. CDR3 bases: TGTGCCAGCAGCCGAAGGGTGGCGGGGGGCGACTATGGCTACACCTTC. Its protein is CASSRRVAGGDYGYTF.

This clone was observed a single time. The rearrangement joins TRBV7-3 to TRBJ2-2; 9 positions agree with TRBD2. Looked up from germline, CDR1 is SGHTA and CDR2 is FQGTGA. The CDR3 is made up of 14 amino acids. With V trimmed by 6 bases and J by 5 bases, 4 bases remained unmatched. The CDR3 nucleotides read TGTGCCAGCAGGACTAGCGGTAGTACCGGGGAGCTGTTTTTT. Its translation: CASRTSGSTGELFF.

The CDR3 spells CASSPPGLYEQYF. The CDR3 DNA sequence: TGTGCCAGCTCACCACCGGGCCTCTACGAGCAGTACTTC. The chain recombines TRBV18 with TRBJ2-7; no clear D. Trimming shortened V by 0 bases and J by 3 bases, and 6 bases separated the two germline ends. This CDR3 has 13 amino acids. Germline V gene sequence: CDR1 KGHSH, CDR2 LQKENI. Based on the CDR3 plus reference TRBV18 and TRBJ2-7, the full variable domain is NAGVMQNPRHLVRRRGQEARLRCSPMKGHSHVYWYRQLPEEGLKFMVYLQKENIIDESGMPKERFSAEFPKEGPSILRIQQVVRGDSAAYFCASSPPGLYEQYFGPGTRLTVT.

This clone was seen only once. The CDR3 region has the DNA TGTGCCAGCGACCTACACGGGGAGAGTGAAGCTTTCTTT. Its protein is CASDLHGESEAFF. V is TRBV2 and J is TRBJ1-1; D unresolved. Germline V lookup: CDR1 SNHLY, CDR2 FYNNEI. The germline V and J ends were trimmed by 8 bases and 7 bases, with 17 bases remaining between them. CDR3 length: 13 amino acids.

This chain links TRBV6-5 with TRBJ1-5; unclear D gene. Trimming took 6 bases from V and 9 from J, leaving 12 bases between them. CDR1 and CDR2 from the germline V gene are MNHEY and SVGAGI. The CDR3 consists of 12 residues. The DNA for the CDR3 is TGTGCCAGCAGAGCACCAGGCCTGCCCCAGCATTTT. It yields the protein CASRAPGLPQHF.

The rearrangement joins TRBV9 to TRBJ1-6; tentatively, D is TRBD1 (6 bases). Trimming cost V 4 bases and J 10 bases, with 21 bases left between them. This CDR3 contains 16 residues. Germline V gives CDR1 SGDLS, CDR2 YYNGEE. The CDR3, as DNA: TGTGCCAGCAGCTTTTTCGGCGAGGGGGAAAAATCACCCCTCCACTTT. This encodes CASSFFGEGEKSPLHF.

Many counts were recorded for this clone. The chain carries TRBV6-5 and TRBJ2-5; 9 bases fit TRBD1. The V segment lost 0 bases and the J segment 2 bases; nucleotides outside the gene matches: 4. From germline, CDR1 is MNHEY and CDR2 SVGAGI. CDR3 length: 16 residues. CDR3 loop: CASSYSSGTGQETQYF. In DNA form, the CDR3 reads TGTGCCAGCAGTTACTCGTCCGGGACAGGGCAAGAGACCCAGTACTTC.

The rearrangement links TRBV5-1 to TRBJ1-2; TRBD1 might be the D (6 bases). The CDR3 has 17 residues. Germline V gene sequence: CDR1 SGHRS, CDR2 YFSETQ. The ends were cut back, 0 bases at V and 4 bases at J, with 19 bases in the middle. The CDR3 loop is CASSLAPGQILGYGYTF. CDR3 nucleotides: TGCGCCAGCAGCTTGGCCCCTGGACAGATCTTGGGCTATGGCTACACCTTC.

In nucleotides, the CDR3 is TGTGCCAGCTCGCCATATGAGGGGGCCTCTGGAAACACCATATATTTT. Its protein is CASSPYEGASGNTIYF. This chain connects TRBV18 to TRBJ1-3, with 7 bases matching TRBD1. Per the germline V gene, CDR1 is KGHSH and CDR2 is LQKENI. Trimming took 6 bases from V and 0 from J; bases not matched to a gene: 8. This CDR3 comprises 16 residues. Looking up the rest from reference TRBV18 and TRBJ1-3 gives the full variable domain: NAGVMQNPRHLVRRRGQEARLRCSPMKGHSHVYWYRQLPEEGLKFMVYLQKENIIDESGMPKERFSAEFPKEGPSILRIQQVVRGDSAAYFCASSPYEGASGNTIYFGEGSWLTVV.